What follows is one T cell receptor (beta chain) and its context. TCRdb's copy holds only in-frame clones and misses some; the assay was immunoSEQ multiplex PCR. This sample has about 380,000 clones, with around 87% found just once. This specimen comes from a study of blood T cell repertoires in COVID-19. The specimen sequenced was peripheral blood. This receptor was obtained from a man younger than 35 with active or convalescent COVID-19.

This CDR3 is CASSPTGWNSPLHF. CDR3 nucleotides: TGTGCCAGCAGTCCGACAGGGTGGAATTCACCCCTCCACTTT. The V call is TRBV27, the J call TRBJ1-6, with 7 nucleotides matching TRBD1. This CDR3 has 14 amino acids. Germline values: CDR1 MNHEY, CDR2 SMNVEV (reference sequence). J was trimmed by 7 bases and V by 5 bases; bases with no gene match: 5.